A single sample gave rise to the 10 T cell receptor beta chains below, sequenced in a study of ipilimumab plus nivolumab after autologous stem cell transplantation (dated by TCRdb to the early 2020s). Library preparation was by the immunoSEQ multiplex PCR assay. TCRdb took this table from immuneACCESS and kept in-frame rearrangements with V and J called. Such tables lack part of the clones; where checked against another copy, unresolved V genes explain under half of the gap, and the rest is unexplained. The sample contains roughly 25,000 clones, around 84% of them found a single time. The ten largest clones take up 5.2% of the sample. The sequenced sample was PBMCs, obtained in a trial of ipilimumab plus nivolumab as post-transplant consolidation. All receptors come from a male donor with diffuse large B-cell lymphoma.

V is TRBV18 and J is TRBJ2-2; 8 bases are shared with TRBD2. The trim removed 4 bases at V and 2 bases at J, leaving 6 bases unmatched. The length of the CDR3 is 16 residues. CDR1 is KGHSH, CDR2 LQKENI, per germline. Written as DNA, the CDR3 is TGTGCCAGCTCACGCCTAGCGGGCGGTAACACCGGGGAGCTGTTTTTT. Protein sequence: CASSRLAGGNTGELFF.

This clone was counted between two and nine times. DNA for the CDR3: TGTGCCAGCAGAGTGACCGAGAACACTGAAGCTTTCTTT. Residues: CASRVTENTEAFF. The V gene is TRBV6-5, the J gene TRBJ1-1; D not resolved. Germline-derived CDR1 and CDR2 are MNHEY and SVGAGI. This CDR3 region has 13 residues. Trimming took off 6 bases at V and 1 base at J, with 9 bases between the two ends.

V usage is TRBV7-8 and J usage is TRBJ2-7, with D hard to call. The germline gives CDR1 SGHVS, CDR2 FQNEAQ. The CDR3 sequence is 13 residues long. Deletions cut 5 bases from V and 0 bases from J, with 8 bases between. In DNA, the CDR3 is TGTGCCAGCAGCCGGACGGTCTCCTACGAGCAGTACTTC. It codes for CASSRTVSYEQYF.

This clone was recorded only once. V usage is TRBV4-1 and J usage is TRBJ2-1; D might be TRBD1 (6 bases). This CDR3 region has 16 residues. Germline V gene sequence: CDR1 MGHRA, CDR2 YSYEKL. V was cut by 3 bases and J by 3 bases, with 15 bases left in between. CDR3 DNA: TGCGCCAGCAGCCAGTCACAGGGTTTGGACTACAATGAGCAGTTCTTC. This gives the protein CASSQSQGLDYNEQFF.

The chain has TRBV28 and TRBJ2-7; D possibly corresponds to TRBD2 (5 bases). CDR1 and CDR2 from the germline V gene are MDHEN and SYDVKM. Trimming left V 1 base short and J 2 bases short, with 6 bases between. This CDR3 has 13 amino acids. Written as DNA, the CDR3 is TGTGCCAGCAGTTTATCCGGGACCTACGAGCAGTACTTC. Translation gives CASSLSGTYEQYF.

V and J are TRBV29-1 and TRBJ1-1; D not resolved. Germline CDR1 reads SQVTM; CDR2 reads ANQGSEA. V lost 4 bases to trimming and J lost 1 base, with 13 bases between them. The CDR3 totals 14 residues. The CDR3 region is CSVGNLIWNTEAFF. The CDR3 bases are TGCAGCGTTGGAAACTTGATTTGGAACACTGAAGCTTTCTTT. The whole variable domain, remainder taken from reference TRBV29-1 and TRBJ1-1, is SAVISQKPSRDICQRGTSLTIQCQVDSQVTMMFWYRQQPGQSLTLIATANQGSEATYESGFVIDKFPISRPNLTFSTLTVSNMSPEDSSIYLCSVGNLIWNTEAFFGQGTRLTVV.

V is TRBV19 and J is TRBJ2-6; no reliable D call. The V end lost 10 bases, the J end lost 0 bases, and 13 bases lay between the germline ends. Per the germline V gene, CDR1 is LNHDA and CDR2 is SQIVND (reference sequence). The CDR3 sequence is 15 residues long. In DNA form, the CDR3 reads TGTGCCACTTGGACCGACACCTCTGGGGCCAACGTCCTGACTTTC. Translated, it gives CATWTDTSGANVLTF.

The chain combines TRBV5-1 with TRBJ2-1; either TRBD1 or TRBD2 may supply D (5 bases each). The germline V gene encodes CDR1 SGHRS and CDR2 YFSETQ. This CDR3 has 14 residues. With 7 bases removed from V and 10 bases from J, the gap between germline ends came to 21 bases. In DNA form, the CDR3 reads TGCGCCAGCGGGCCCGGGACGTCACAGGAGGAGCAGTTCTTC. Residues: CASGPGTSQEEQFF.

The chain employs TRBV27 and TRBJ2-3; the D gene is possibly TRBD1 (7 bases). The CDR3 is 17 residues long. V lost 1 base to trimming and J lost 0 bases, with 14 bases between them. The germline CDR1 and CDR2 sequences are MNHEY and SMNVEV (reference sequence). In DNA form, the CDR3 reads TGTGCCAGCAGTTTATTAGGAGGGGGCGTTAGCACAGATACGCAGTATTTT. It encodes CASSLLGGGVSTDTQYF.

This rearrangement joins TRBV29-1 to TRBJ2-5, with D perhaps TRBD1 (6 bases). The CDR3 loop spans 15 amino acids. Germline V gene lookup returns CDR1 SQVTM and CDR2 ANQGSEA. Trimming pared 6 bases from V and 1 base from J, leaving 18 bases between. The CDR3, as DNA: TGCAGCGTAACCGGACAGAAGGGGTTCCAAGAGACCCAGTACTTC. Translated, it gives CSVTGQKGFQETQYF.